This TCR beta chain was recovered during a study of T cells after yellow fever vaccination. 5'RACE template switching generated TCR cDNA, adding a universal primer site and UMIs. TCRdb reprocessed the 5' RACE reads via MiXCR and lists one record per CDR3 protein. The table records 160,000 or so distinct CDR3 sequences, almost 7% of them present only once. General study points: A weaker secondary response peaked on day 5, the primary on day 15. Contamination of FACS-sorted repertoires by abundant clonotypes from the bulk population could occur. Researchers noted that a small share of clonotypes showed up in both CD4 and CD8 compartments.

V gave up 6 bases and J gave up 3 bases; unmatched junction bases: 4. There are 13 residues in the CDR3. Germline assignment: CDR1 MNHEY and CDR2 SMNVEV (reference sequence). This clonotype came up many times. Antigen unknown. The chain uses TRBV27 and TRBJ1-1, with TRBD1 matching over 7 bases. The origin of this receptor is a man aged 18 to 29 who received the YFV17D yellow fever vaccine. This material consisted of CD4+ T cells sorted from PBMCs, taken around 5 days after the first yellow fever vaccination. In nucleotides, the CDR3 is TGTGCCAGCAGGAACAGGGGCTACACTGAAGCTTTCTTT. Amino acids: CASRNRGYTEAFF.